A selection of T cell receptor beta chains follows, all from one sample in a study of blood T cell repertoires in COVID-19. Using immunoSEQ multiplex PCR, the repertoire was profiled, and TCRdb retains in-frame clones only, with some absent. The table includes around 140,000 clones, 76% detected once. The specimen was peripheral blood. These receptors were obtained from a woman at least 80 years old with active or convalescent COVID-19. The CDR3 runs from the conserved cysteine through the conserved F or W. The D gene is left open where the match is weak. The size of a clone is reported for some rows only, either as once, few or many, or as a class for expanded clones.

length	V	D	J	size	DNA	CDR3
14	TRBV28	TRBD1	TRBJ2-4	-	TGTGCCAGCAGACCACAGGGGTCCAAAAACATTCAGTACTTC	CASRPQGSKNIQYF
15	TRBV7-2	-	TRBJ1-6	few	TGTGCCAGCAGCCCGAGACAGAGAGACAATTCACCCCTCCACTTT	CASSPRQRDNSPLHF
17	TRBV9	TRBD2	TRBJ2-3	-	TGTGCCAGCAGCGTAGGAGAGCGGGGGATGGTCTCAGATACGCAGTATTTT	CASSVGERGMVSDTQYF
14	TRBV5-1	-	TRBJ1-4	-	TGCGCCAGCAGCCGCGGGGAACGTGGTGAAAAACTGTTTTTT	CASSRGERGEKLFF
15	TRBV6-1	TRBD1	TRBJ1-2	-	TGTGCCAGCAGTGAACCGGGACAGGGGTTTGGGGGCTACACCTTC	CASSEPGQGFGGYTF
18	TRBV6-1	TRBD2	TRBJ2-6	-	TGTGCCAGCAGTGAAGTACTAGCGGGGCTTTCTGGGGCCAACGTCCTGACTTTC	CASSEVLAGLSGANVLTF
14	TRBV2	-	TRBJ1-2	-	TGTGCCAGCACCGACTCAGGGTCTAGCTATGGCTACACCTTC	CASTDSGSSYGYTF
13	TRBV5-1	-	TRBJ1-1	few	TGCGCCAGCGGTCGAACAGGTGGGACTGAAGCTTTCTTT	CASGRTGGTEAFF
14	TRBV27	-	TRBJ1-1	few	TGTGCCAGCAGTCCGGACACTGTGAACACTGAAGCTTTCTTT	CASSPDTVNTEAFF
15	TRBV3-1/TRBV3-2	-	TRBJ2-1	-	TGTGCCAGCAGCCAAGGTTTAGGGGGAAGCAATGAGCAGTTCTTC	CASSQGLGGSNEQFF
15	TRBV4-1	TRBD1	TRBJ1-2	-	TGCGCCAGCAGCCCTGGACAGGGGCCCATGAGGGGCTACACCTTC	CASSPGQGPMRGYTF
15	TRBV19	-	TRBJ1-2	-	TGTGCCAGTAGTATTTCGGGGAGTTTCCGCTATGGCTACACCTTC	CASSISGSFRYGYTF
14	TRBV3-1/TRBV3-2	TRBD1	TRBJ2-7	-	TGTGCCAGCAGCCAGGGAACAAGGGGGCCCGAGCAGTACTTC	CASSQGTRGPEQYF
21	TRBV3-1/TRBV3-2	-	TRBJ1-4	many	TGTGCCAGCAGCCAAGAATTGGGAGCCACACAACTTGCGGTTGGGGGGGAAAAACTGTTTTTT	CASSQELGATQLAVGGEKLFF
15	TRBV14	-	TRBJ2-3	-	TGTGCCAGCAGCCAAGTTCTAGGGGGGGATGATACGCAGTATTTT	CASSQVLGGDDTQYF
15	TRBV18	-	TRBJ2-1	-	TGTGCCAGCTCACCCGTGGGGGCGTCTTATAATGAGCAGTTCTTC	CASSPVGASYNEQFF
15	TRBV19	-	TRBJ1-4	-	TGTGCCAGTAGGGCAAGGGGAGGAGGGTACGAAAAACTGTTTTTT	CASRARGGGYEKLFF
15	TRBV2	-	TRBJ2-6	-	TGTGCCAGCAAGGAGGGGAGCTCTGGGGCCAACGTCCTGACTTTC	CASKEGSSGANVLTF
18	TRBV9	TRBD1	TRBJ1-2	-	TGTGCCAGCAGCGTAGATGGGACAGGGGAGAGGGATGCCTATGGCTACACCTTC	CASSVDGTGERDAYGYTF
15	TRBV5-1	TRBD1	TRBJ1-5	once	TGCGCCAGCAGCCTCGGACAGGGTTTGAGTCAGCCCCAGCATTTT	CASSLGQGLSQPQHF
17	TRBV7-6	-	TRBJ2-7	-	TGTGCCAGCAGCCCGATGTCTCTTGGGGCAGGCTCCTACGAGCAGTACTTC	CASSPMSLGAGSYEQYF
13	TRBV18	-	TRBJ1-5	-	TGTGCCAGCTCACCACAGAGAGATCAGCCCCAGCATTTT	CASSPQRDQPQHF
15	TRBV29-1	-	TRBJ1-2	-	TGCAGCGTTACGATCCGTACACAGGCTAACTATGGCTACACCTTC	CSVTIRTQANYGYTF
16	TRBV5-6	-	TRBJ2-1	-	TGTGCCAGCAGCTTAGAGGGCCCGGCCGGGTCTGGTGAGCAGTTCTTC	CASSLEGPAGSGEQFF
13	TRBV6-5	-	TRBJ1-4	few	TGTGCCAGCATTGGGACTTATAATGAAAAACTGTTTTTT	CASIGTYNEKLFF
16	TRBV3-1/TRBV3-2	TRBD2	TRBJ2-7	-	TGTGCCAGCAGTCGCTCTAGCGGGGGGACCTCCTACGAGCAGTACTTC	CASSRSSGGTSYEQYF
15	TRBV11-2	-	TRBJ1-4	-	TGTGCCAGCAGCACAATACAGGGTCAAAATGAAAAACTGTTTTTT	CASSTIQGQNEKLFF
12	TRBV28	-	TRBJ1-5	-	TGTGCCAGCAACGGGTCCAGGGGGCCCCAGCATTTT	CASNGSRGPQHF
16	TRBV5-1	-	TRBJ1-5	-	TGCGCCAGCAGGCCAGGGTATTCAGGACAGCATCAGCCCCAGCATTTT	CASRPGYSGQHQPQHF
15	TRBV5-1	-	TRBJ1-1	-	TGCGCCAGCAGCTTGGTGCCAGGGGCGAACACTGAAGCTTTCTTT	CASSLVPGANTEAFF
13	TRBV19	-	TRBJ1-2	-	TGTGCCAGTAGTATACTGGGGCTTAGTGGCTACACCTTC	CASSILGLSGYTF
15	TRBV7-6	TRBD1	TRBJ1-6	-	TGTGCCAGCAGCGGGACAGGGGGTTTGTATTCACCCCTCCACTTT	CASSGTGGLYSPLHF
16	TRBV6-5	TRBD2	TRBJ2-2	-	TGTGCCAGCAGTTACTCAGGGACTAGAAACACCGGGGAGCTGTTTTTT	CASSYSGTRNTGELFF
13	TRBV29-1	TRBD1	TRBJ1-1	-	TGCAGCGTTAGGACAGGCGGGCTGACTGAAGCTTTCTTT	CSVRTGGLTEAFF
16	TRBV4-1	TRBD2	TRBJ2-1	-	TGCGCCAGCAGCCACGCTCCAGGGACTAGAGATACAGAGCAGTTCTTC	CASSHAPGTRDTEQFF
16	TRBV7-9	TRBD2	TRBJ2-7	-	TGTGCCAGCAGCTTAGCAGAGACTAGCGGGGTGTACGAGCAGTACTTC	CASSLAETSGVYEQYF
18	TRBV3-1/TRBV3-2	-	TRBJ1-1	-	TGTGCCAGCAGCCAAGGGTCGGGGGGCATCTTGTTTTACTCTGAAGCTTTCTTT	CASSQGSGGILFYSEAFF
15	TRBV15	TRBD1	TRBJ2-7	-	TGTGCCACCAGCGAACCGGGAACAGGGGTCGGCGAGCAGTACTTC	CATSEPGTGVGEQYF
13	TRBV7-2	-	TRBJ1-4	once	TGTGCCAGCAGCTTAAACAGTAACGAAAAACTGTTTTTT	CASSLNSNEKLFF
13	TRBV5-1	-	TRBJ2-2	-	TGCGCCAGCACACAGGGAGTCACCGGGGAGCTGTTTTTT	CASTQGVTGELFF
15	TRBV7-2	TRBD1	TRBJ2-1	once	TGTGCCAGCAGCCCACGCGCGCAGGGGGCGAGGGGGCAGTTCTTC	CASSPRAQGARGQFF
14	TRBV4-2	-	TRBJ1-2	few	TGTGCCAGCAGCCAATCCCGGGACACCTATGGCTACACCTTC	CASSQSRDTYGYTF
17	TRBV7-2	-	TRBJ1-3	-	TGTGCCAGCAGCTTAGGGTTGGGCAGGGTGATTGGAAACACCATATATTTT	CASSLGLGRVIGNTIYF
16	TRBV6-1	-	TRBJ1-4	-	TGTGCCAGCAGTGATTTACGCGTCAGGGAGGGAGAAAAACTGTTTTTT	CASSDLRVREGEKLFF
15	TRBV10-3	-	TRBJ1-1	once	TGTGCCATCAGTAAAATAACACAGGGAAACACTGAAGCTTTCTTT	CAISKITQGNTEAFF
13	TRBV7-2	-	TRBJ2-5	-	TGTGCCAGCAGCCCTACTAGAGGGGAGACCCAGTACTTC	CASSPTRGETQYF
16	TRBV27	-	TRBJ1-5	-	TGTGCCAGCAGTTTATCGCCAGCAGGGGCCCGTCAGCCCCAGCATTTT	CASSLSPAGARQPQHF
15	TRBV9	-	TRBJ2-2	-	TGTGCCAGCAGCGTTTCCGGGGTTAGCACCGGGGAGCTGTTTTTT	CASSVSGVSTGELFF
16	TRBV12-5	-	TRBJ2-7	-	TGTGCTAGTGGTTTGTTCCTTCGGGAGTACCCCTACGAGCAGTACTTC	CASGLFLREYPYEQYF
15	TRBV19	TRBD2	TRBJ2-2	-	TGTGCCAGTAGCGCAACTAGCGGCTACACCGGGGAGCTGTTTTTT	CASSATSGYTGELFF
15	TRBV7-2	TRBD1	TRBJ2-7	-	TGTGCCAGCAGCTCAAGGACAGGAAATACCTACGAGCAGTACTTC	CASSSRTGNTYEQYF
14	TRBV11-3	-	TRBJ2-7	-	TGTGCCAGCAGCCGTGCGGGGGCAGTCTACGAGCAGTACTTC	CASSRAGAVYEQYF
12	TRBV6-2/TRBV6-3	-	TRBJ1-2	many	TGTGCCAGCAGTGAGCCCCCTTATGGCTACACCTTC	CASSEPPYGYTF
13	TRBV7-8	-	TRBJ1-1	-	TGTGCCAGCAGCTTACCGGGGGGGACTGAAGCTTTCTTT	CASSLPGGTEAFF
16	TRBV19	-	TRBJ2-2	-	TGTGCCAGTAGTATGGTTGCAGGGTGGAACACCGGGGAGCTGTTTTTT	CASSMVAGWNTGELFF